The sequence of this T cell receptor beta chain was determined in a study of blood T cells in healthy people across ages. Study at large: The template switching approach captured approximately one barcoded beta molecule for every two T cells. Findings and caveats of the study: TCR beta diversity per million T cells fell roughly linearly with age. Unsorted PBMCs ruled out conclusive naive versus antigen-experienced comparison.

CDR1 is LGHDT, CDR2 YNNKEL, per germline (reference sequence). This CDR3 has 13 amino acids. With regard to this clonotype: What it recognizes is unknown.

A second roughly 7 to 12 cycle PCR used barcoded and J-beta primers. Each CDR3 protein is one row after TCRdb ran MiXCR on the 5' RACE reads. This table holds 600,000 to 800,000 distinct CDR3 sequences, 45% to 60% found once. This sequence was found in a woman of 80 years or more in good health. The rearrangement joins TRBV3-1 to TRBJ2-7; a possible D gene is TRBD2 (6 bases). Near its end, the DNA agrees better with TRBJ2-5, so the J call may be wrong. The sample comprised blood. CDR3 bases: TGTGCCAGCAGCTACAACCGGGGGGAGACCCAGTACTTC. Translated, it gives CASSYNRGETQYF.